These 20 T cell receptor beta chains were all obtained from the same sample, sequenced in a study of T cells in Graves' hyperthyroidism and ophthalmopathy. RNA transcripts gave rise to amplified TCR beta CDR3 regions. The HTBI primer set was used in a first-round RT-PCR of the TCR CDR3. TCRdb called the multiplex PCR reads again in MiXCR, with one record for every CDR3 protein. The sample carries about 210,000 distinct CDR3 sequences, 17% recorded once. The sample comprised blood. The receptors stem from a man aged 50 to 59 with Graves' hyperthyroidism.

In its sample, this clonotype was seen many times. The chain is built from TRBV3-1 and TRBJ2-1, with 7 bases aligning to TRBD2. V was pared by 3 bases and J by 0 bases, with 5 bases of the junction left unmatched. The CDR3 loop spans 16 amino acids. Germline assignment: CDR1 LGHDT and CDR2 YNNKEL (reference sequence). The CDR3 coding sequence is TGTGCCAGCAGCCACCAACTAGCGAGCTCCTACAATGAGCAGTTCTTC. Its protein is CASSHQLASSYNEQFF.

In this sample, this clonotype turned up many times. The chain links TRBV7-2 to TRBJ2-1; TRBD2 matches at 9 bases. Germline-derived CDR1 and CDR2 are SGHTA and FQGNSA. The CDR3 length is 16 residues. Germline trimming cut 2 bases from V and 10 bases from J; bases unmatched to any gene: 12. CDR3 region: CASSLYASGTSGEQFF. The CDR3 DNA reads as TGTGCCAGCAGCTTATACGCTAGCGGGACTTCCGGGGAGCAGTTCTTC.

This chain uses TRBV9 with TRBJ2-1, with unresolved D. CDR3 length equals 12 residues. The V gene lost 0 bases and the J gene lost 12 bases, with 10 bases spanning the gap. Per germline, CDR1 SGDLS and CDR2 YYNGEE. The CDR3 DNA reads as TGTGCCAGCAGCGTAGCTGAGTCGGTGCAGTTCTTC. Amino acids: CASSVAESVQFF.

Remarks on this clonotype: Given a much more abundant clone one base away, this may be a read error. This sequence joins TRBV12-3 or TRBV12-4 and TRBJ2-5, with D tentatively TRBD1 (6 bases). V was clipped by 6 bases and J by 5 bases, with 16 bases between them. The CDR3 length is 14 residues. For the CDR3, the DNA is TGTGCCAGCAGCGTACGAAGGGGGAGTGAGACCCAGTACTTC. It yields the protein CASSVRRGSETQYF.

This clonotype was counted between two and nine times. A much larger clone lies a single base off, so this may be a read error. The chain uses TRBV10-2 and TRBJ2-1; 10 bases are a match to TRBD2. Germline assignment: CDR1 WSHSY and CDR2 SAAADI. The V and J ends lost 10 bases and 9 bases, in that order; junction bases with no gene match: 12. The CDR3 runs 14 residues. The CDR3 protein is CATGASGSDGEQFF. DNA of the CDR3: TGCGCCACCGGGGCTAGCGGGAGTGATGGTGAGCAGTTCTTC.

Concerning this clonotype: Without the conserved terminal phenylalanine or tryptophan, this CDR3 likely stems from a read error. The chain recombines TRBV30 with TRBJ2-2; perhaps TRBD1 as D (7 bases). The CDR3 contains 18 residues. V shed 3 bases and J shed 4 bases, with 24 bases lying between them. From germline, CDR1 is GTSNPN and CDR2 SVGIG (reference sequence). The CDR3 loop is CAWRGGWADREVTGELFS. Here the CDR3 DNA reads TGTGCCTGGAGAGGGGGATGGGCCGACAGGGAGGTCACCGGGGAGCTGTTTTCT.

This clonotype showed up many times. This chain joins TRBV5-8 and TRBJ2-5; D remains unclear. Between the trimmed V and J ends, which lost 4 bases and 5 bases, there was a span of 21 bases. The germline gives CDR1 SGHTS, CDR2 YDEGEE. CDR3 size: 16 residues. CDR3 DNA: TGTGCCAGCAGCACCCCTGTCCATCCGCCCTGGGAGACCCAGTACTTC. Encoded protein: CASSTPVHPPWETQYF. The variable domain in full, completed from reference TRBV5-8 and TRBJ2-5, reads EAGVTQSPTHLIKTRGQQATLRCSPISGHTSVYWYQQALGLGLQFLLWYDEGEERNRGNFPPRFSGRQFPNYSSELNVNALELEDSALYLCASSTPVHPPWETQYFGPGTRLLVL.

This clonotype was seen a handful of times. Here the CDR3 DNA reads TGTGCCAGCAGTTTGGTCTTAGGGTCGACCGGGACAGGGGGCTCGAGGGCCTACGAGCAGTACTTC. This encodes CASSLVLGSTGTGGSRAYEQYF. The chain couples TRBV28 to TRBJ2-7; 12 bases are shared with TRBD1. Per the germline V gene, CDR1 is MDHEN and CDR2 is SYDVKM. J lost 2 bases, V lost 3 bases, and 23 bases had no gene match. The CDR3 has 22 residues. The complete variable domain, with remaining parts taken from reference TRBV28 and TRBJ2-7, reads DVKVTQSSRYLVKRTGEKVFLECVQDMDHENMFWYRQDPGLGLRLIYFSYDVKMKEKGDIPEGYSVSREKKERFSLILESASTNQTSMYLCASSLVLGSTGTGGSRAYEQYFGPGTRLTVT.

This chain links TRBV7-6 with TRBJ2-2; D is perhaps TRBD1 or TRBD2 (6 bases each). The germline V and J ends were trimmed by 5 bases and 9 bases, with 19 bases remaining between them. The CDR3 consists of 15 residues. CDR1 and CDR2 from the germline V gene are SGHVS and FNYEAQ. The CDR3 spells CASSKGGPALRELFF. CDR3 DNA: TGTGCCAGCAGCAAAGGGGGGCCTGCCTTAAGGGAGCTGTTTTTT.

The gene calls are TRBV7-9 and TRBJ1-2; D gene unclear. Trimming left V 10 bases short and J 8 bases short, with 14 bases between. Germline CDR1 SEHNR, CDR2 FQNEAQ (reference sequence). This CDR3 is built from 11 residues. The CDR3 spells CATDQALGYTF. CDR3 DNA sequence: TGTGCCACCGACCAGGCCCTAGGCTACACCTTC. Variable domain in full (rest from reference TRBV7-9 and TRBJ1-2): DTGVSQNPRHKITKRGQNVTFRCDPISEHNRLYWYRQTLGQGPEFLTYFQNEAQLEKSRLLSDRFSAERPKGSFSTLEIQRTEQGDSAMYLCATDQALGYTFGSGTRLTVV.

This chain uses TRBV30 with TRBJ2-2; D unclear. V was pared by 2 bases and J by 6 bases, with 10 bases between. Germline CDR1 reads GTSNPN; CDR2 reads SVGIG (reference sequence). The CDR3 has 13 residues. The CDR3 bases are TGTGCCTGGAGTACCTTTGGTGCCGGGGAGCTGTTTTTT. It is translated as CAWSTFGAGELFF. Drawing the rest from reference TRBV30 and TRBJ2-2, the complete variable domain is SQTIHQWPATLVQPVGSPLSLECTVEGTSNPNLYWYRQAAGRGLQLLFYSVGIGQISSEVPQNLSASRPQDRQFILSSKKLLLSDSGFYLCAWSTFGAGELFFGEGSRLTVL.

This clonotype was counted at least ten times. The chain links TRBV3-1 to TRBJ2-3; a weak D match, TRBD2 (6 bases). CDR3 length: 12 amino acids. Trimming took 5 bases from V and 4 from J, leaving 7 bases between them. Germline V gene lookup returns CDR1 LGHDT and CDR2 YNNKEL (reference sequence). The CDR3 nucleotides are TGTGCCAGCAGCGGGGAGGCAGATACGCAGTATTTT. Its translation is CASSGEADTQYF.

This clonotype came up a few times. V gene TRBV12-3 or TRBV12-4 combines with J gene TRBJ2-3, with D possibly TRBD2 on 6 matching bases. The CDR3 runs to 15 residues. The V end was cut by 2 bases, the J end by 0 bases, with 9 bases between. CDR3 sequence: CASSLFGGSTDTQYF. CDR3 bases: TGTGCCAGCAGTTTATTCGGGGGTAGCACAGATACGCAGTATTTT.

The CDR3 nucleotides read TGTGCCATCAGTGCCGGGACAGGGATCATTAGGGTTGACTATGGCTACACCTTC. This codes for CAISAGTGIIRVDYGYTF. This chain links TRBV10-3 with TRBJ1-2; TRBD1 matches at 9 bases. CDR3 length equals 18 residues. Looked up from germline, CDR1 is ENHRY and CDR2 is SYGVKD. Trimming at V came to 4 bases and at J to 3 bases, leaving 15 bases not matched to a gene.

V gene TRBV30 combines with J gene TRBJ2-2, with D unclear. The ends were cut back, 2 bases at V and 9 bases at J, with 7 bases in the middle. Germline CDR1 and CDR2: GTSNPN and SVGIG (reference sequence). The CDR3 is made up of 11 amino acids. CDR3 amino acids: CAWSLRRELFF. The CDR3 DNA reads TGTGCCTGGAGTCTCAGAAGGGAGCTGTTTTTT.

The chain links TRBV5-1 to TRBJ2-7; a weak D match, TRBD1 (7 bases). V dropped 5 bases and J dropped 6 bases, with 18 bases sitting between them. Per germline, CDR1 SGHRS and CDR2 YFSETQ. The CDR3 loop spans 14 amino acids. The CDR3 coding sequence is TGCGCCAGCAGTTTCCGGGTTCAGGGGGGCGAGCAGTACTTC. It is translated as CASSFRVQGGEQYF.

The rearrangement links TRBV2 to TRBJ2-2; no clear D gene. The V end was cut by 5 bases, the J end by 5 bases, with 18 bases between. This CDR3 is 16 amino acids long. The germline gives CDR1 SNHLY, CDR2 FYNNEI. The CDR3 bases are TGTGCCAGCAGTTCCCATCCCCCGTCGGAAACCGGGGAGCTGTTTTTT. It yields the protein CASSSHPPSETGELFF.

This clonotype was counted at least ten times. The chain links TRBV11-2 to TRBJ2-1; the D gene is possibly TRBD2 (6 bases). This CDR3 is built from 15 residues. Germline assignment: CDR1 SGHAT and CDR2 FQNNGV. Between the trimmed V and J ends, which lost 1 base and 1 base, there was a span of 8 bases. As DNA, the CDR3 is TGTGCCAGCAGCTTAGCGGGAGCGTCCTACAATGAGCAGTTCTTC. Amino acid sequence: CASSLAGASYNEQFF.

This clonotype came up many times. The chain combines TRBV6-2 or TRBV6-3 with TRBJ2-7; D may be TRBD1 (6 bases). Germline V lookup: CDR1 MNHEY, CDR2 SVGEGT. CDR3 size: 17 residues. V lost 2 bases, J lost 5 bases, and 22 bases lay in between. In DNA, the CDR3 is TGTGCCAGCAGTTACCAAGGAATATACAGGGTCCCCCACGAGCAGTACTTC. Amino acid sequence: CASSYQGIYRVPHEQYF.

This clonotype was picked up one time. One junction end disagrees with the germline gene, perhaps due to a read error. This chain uses TRBV5-1 with TRBJ2-7; D ambiguous. The length of the CDR3 is 13 residues. CDR1 and CDR2 (germline): SGHRS, YFSETQ. The CDR3 reads CASSLGRGYEQCF. DNA of the CDR3: TGCGCCAGCAGCTTGGGCCGCGGCTACGAGCAGTGCTTC.